This record concerns one T cell receptor (beta chain) sequence. This sample is part of a study of chemoradiotherapy in HPV16-positive cancers. The germline V and J ends were trimmed by 4 bases and 0 bases, with 6 bases remaining between them. Germline V gene data show CDR1 as MNHNS and CDR2 as SASEGT. This CDR3 contains 14 residues. Using immunoSEQ multiplex PCR, the repertoire was profiled, and TCRdb retains in-frame clones only, with some absent. The sample carries more than 9,500 clones, roughly four fifths recorded once. Collection of the sample occurred from a patient who underwent chemoradiotherapy. This sequence originates from a human donor with HPV-associated anogenital cancer. J is TRBJ2-2 and V is TRBV6-1; D call uncertain. The CDR3 loop is CASSGQANTGELFF. The CDR3 DNA sequence: TGTGCCAGCAGTGGGCAGGCGAACACCGGGGAGCTGTTTTTT.